This is a list of T cell receptor beta chains from one sample in a study of sequential checkpoint blockade in melanoma. Sequenced by immunoSEQ multiplex PCR; TCRdb stores in-frame clones only, minus some. Of 30,000 to 40,000 clones listed, about nine tenths are singletons. Source: CD8+ T cells sorted from blood (inferred from file names), taken from a patient given nivolumab and ipilimumab in sequence. The source is a human donor with melanoma. CDR3s include the opening cysteine and the closing phenylalanine or tryptophan. A D gene is named only where the DNA matches it firmly. Some rows mark clone size as missing; the rest say once, few, many or name a class of expanded clone.

>TRBD2|TRBV9|once|TRBJ2-3
CASSVAGTSGASGTQYF
TGTGCCAGCAGCGTAGCCGGGACTAGCGGTGCTTCTGGTACGCAGTATTTT
>TRBD1|TRBV4-1|-|TRBJ2-7
CASSQSPGQGDSYEQYF
TGCGCCAGCAGCCAATCCCCCGGACAGGGGGACTCCTACGAGCAGTACTTC
>TRBD2|TRBV5-1|-|TRBJ2-3
CASSAGLGQITQYF
TGCGCCAGCAGCGCGGGACTAGGACAGATAACGCAGTATTTT
>-|TRBV7-2|-|TRBJ1-1
CASRTGQTGTEAFF
TGTGCCAGCAGGACAGGACAGACGGGGACTGAAGCTTTCTTT
>TRBD2|TRBV13|-|TRBJ2-3
CASSFLLASDTQYF
TGTGCCAGCAGCTTCCTACTAGCGTCAGATACGCAGTATTTT
>TRBD2|TRBV4-2|-|TRBJ2-7
CASSQGLAGEAYEQYF
TGTGCCAGCAGCCAAGGACTAGCGGGGGAAGCCTACGAGCAGTACTTC
>-|TRBV4-3|-|TRBJ1-1
CASSQDKRGYTEAFF
TGCGCCAGCAGCCAAGATAAAAGGGGGTACACTGAAGCTTTCTTT
>TRBD2|TRBV7-9|-|TRBJ2-2
CASSSRLAGGPGELFF
TGTGCCAGCAGCTCTCGACTAGCGGGAGGGCCCGGGGAGCTGTTTTTT
>-|TRBV15|-|TRBJ2-3
CATSSGLYTDTQYF
TGTGCCACCAGCAGCGGACTATACACAGATACGCAGTATTTT
>-|TRBV6-5|-|TRBJ2-2
CASVGGNTGELFF
TGTGCCAGTGTGGGGGGGAACACCGGGGAGCTGTTTTTT
>TRBD2|TRBV7-9|-|TRBJ2-5
CASSLEIRGGETQYF
TGTGCCAGCAGCTTAGAGATTCGGGGGGGAGAGACCCAGTACTTC
>TRBD1|TRBV19|-|TRBJ1-2
CASLDRPEDHGYTF
TGTGCCAGTCTGGACAGGCCTGAGGATCATGGCTACACCTTC